A single sample is the source of the 30 T cell receptor beta chains below, sequenced in a study of long-term antiretroviral therapy in people with HIV (dated by TCRdb to between 2020 and 2023). Sequencing of the TRB variable region was done with the immunoSEQ hsTCRB v3.0 assay at survey level resolution. Entries here come from immuneACCESS through TCRdb and include only in-frame sequences with V and J called. Some clones fail to appear in such tables; in the studies checked, an unresolved V gene covers under half of the shortfall, and the cause of the remainder is unknown. The sample includes 25,000 to 35,000 clones, with about 95% observed a single time. The top ten clonotypes cover 6.5% to 10% of the sample. The specimen was unsorted PBMCs, collected 6 to 6.5 years after starting antiretroviral therapy. The receptors stem from a man younger than 40 with HIV.

V usage is TRBV11-2 and J usage is TRBJ2-1; possible D gene TRBD2, 7 bases. Germline V gene sequence: CDR1 SGHAT, CDR2 FQNNGV. This CDR3 has 17 residues. The V end was cut by 1 base, the J end by 8 bases, with 21 bases between. The CDR3 DNA is TGTGCCAGCAGCTTAGGACGTTTGGGGGGGGCCAAAGATGAGCAGTTCTTC. Its protein is CASSLGRLGGAKDEQFF.

The V call is TRBV29-1, the J call TRBJ2-7, with 7 positions matching TRBD1. The length of the CDR3 is 13 residues. Germline V CDR1 and CDR2: SQVTM, ANQGSEA. The V gene end was trimmed by 4 bases and the J gene end by 2 bases; junction bases not matched to a gene: 5. The CDR3 spells CSVARDSTYEQYF. DNA of the CDR3: TGCAGCGTTGCCCGGGACAGTACCTACGAGCAGTACTTC.

The CDR3 coding sequence is TGTGCCAGCAGAACCGGGACAGGGAATGAAAAACTGTTTTTT. Protein product: CASRTGTGNEKLFF. The chain couples TRBV6-5 to TRBJ1-4, with TRBD1 matching over 9 bases. V shed 6 bases, J shed 5 bases, and the junction held 4 bases outside the gene matches. The V gene's germline CDR1 is MNHEY and CDR2 SVGAGI. The length of the CDR3 is 14 residues.

The rearrangement uses TRBV5-4 and TRBJ1-1, with unresolved D. The CDR3 consists of 12 residues. V was cut by 2 bases and J by 8 bases, with 10 bases left in between. Germline assignment: CDR1 SGHNT and CDR2 YYREEE (reference sequence). CDR3 nucleotides: TGTGCCAGCAGCTTCGACTATAAGGAAGCTTTCTTT. It is translated as CASSFDYKEAFF.

This chain connects TRBV28 to TRBJ2-7; 8 positions match TRBD1. The CDR3 covers 14 residues. CDR1 is MDHEN, CDR2 SYDVKM, per germline. Trimming cost V 6 bases and J 0 bases; bases outside gene matches: 4. In DNA form, the CDR3 reads TGTGCCAGCAGGTCGACAGGGGACTCCTACGAGCAGTACTTC. This gives the protein CASRSTGDSYEQYF.

The chain carries TRBV7-6 and TRBJ2-5; D is possibly TRBD1 (5 bases). The CDR3 consists of 14 residues. The V and J ends lost 5 bases and 5 bases respectively, with 15 bases between them. Germline loops: CDR1 SGHVS, CDR2 FNYEAQ. The CDR3 nucleotides read TGTGCCAGCAGCGCCCCCCCAGGGTCGGAGACCCAGTACTTC. It codes for CASSAPPGSETQYF.

This clone appeared a single time. The chain links TRBV5-6 to TRBJ2-7; perhaps D is TRBD1 or TRBD2 (5 bases each). The CDR3 has 13 residues. Trimming stripped 3 bases from V and 3 bases from J, with 10 bases between. Germline V gene sequence: CDR1 SGHDT, CDR2 YYEEEE. The CDR3 coding sequence is TGTGCCAGCAGCTCCGGGACGGACTACGAGCAGTACTTC. Its translation is CASSSGTDYEQYF.

The gene calls are TRBV28 and TRBJ2-7, with 12 bases that match TRBD2. The V segment lost 2 bases and the J segment 1 base; nucleotides outside the gene matches: 3. This CDR3 has 16 amino acids. Germline V CDR1 and CDR2: MDHEN, SYDVKM. The CDR3 nucleotides read TGTGCCAGCAGTTTACCACTAGCGGGAGGATCCTACGAGCAGTACTTC. Amino acids: CASSLPLAGGSYEQYF.

The CDR3 coding sequence is TGCGCCAGCAGCTTGTCGGACAGAAGCCATAACTATGGCTACACCTTC. Encoded protein: CASSLSDRSHNYGYTF. The chain links TRBV5-1 to TRBJ1-2; a possible D gene is TRBD1 (6 bases). Germline V CDR1 and CDR2: SGHRS, YFSETQ. V lost 1 base, J lost 1 base, and 14 bases lay in between. The CDR3 contains 16 residues. Full variable domain (outside the CDR3, taken from reference TRBV5-1 and TRBJ1-2): KAGVTQTPRYLIKTRGQQVTLSCSPISGHRSVSWYQQTPGQGLQFLFEYFSETQRNKGNFPGRFSGRQFSNSRSEMNVSTLELGDSALYLCASSLSDRSHNYGYTFGSGTRLTVV.

V is TRBV2 and J is TRBJ2-7, with D tentatively TRBD1 (5 bases). V was trimmed by 7 bases and J by 5 bases, leaving 15 bases between them. This CDR3 contains 13 residues. Germline V gives CDR1 SNHLY, CDR2 FYNNEI. CDR3 amino acids: CASKVRGGDEQYF. The CDR3 DNA follows: TGTGCCAGCAAGGTAAGGGGCGGCGACGAGCAGTACTTC.

This clone was counted once. The chain links TRBV15 to TRBJ1-4; D call uncertain. Trimming removed 3 bases from V and 8 bases from J, with 7 bases in between. This CDR3 region has 12 residues. Germline loops: CDR1 LNHNV, CDR2 YYDKDF (reference sequence). This chain's CDR3 is CATSSGEEKLFF. CDR3 DNA sequence: TGTGCCACCAGCAGCGGAGAAGAAAAACTGTTTTTT. Filled out from reference TRBV15 and TRBJ1-4, the complete variable domain reads DAMVIQNPRYQVTQFGKPVTLSCSQTLNHNVMYWYQQKSSQAPKLLFHYYDKDFNNEADTPDNFQSRRPNTSFCFLDIRSPGLGDTAMYLCATSSGEEKLFFGSGTQLSVL.

The rearrangement uses TRBV14 and TRBJ2-3, with a tentative D call TRBD2 (5 bases). This CDR3 comprises 13 residues. The germline CDR1 and CDR2 sequences are SGHDN and FVKESK. The V gene lost 3 bases and the J gene lost 8 bases, with 12 bases spanning the gap. CDR3 in DNA: TGTGCCAGCAGCCACCTAGCAGAGCCTACGCAGTATTTT. This sequence encodes CASSHLAEPTQYF. Full variable domain (remainder filled in from reference TRBV14 and TRBJ2-3): EAGVTQFPSHSVIEKGQTVTLRCDPISGHDNLYWYRRVMGKEIKFLLHFVKESKQDESGMPNNRFLAERTGGTYSTLKVQPAELEDSGVYFCASSHLAEPTQYFGPGTRLTVL.

The chain combines TRBV11-2 with TRBJ2-7, with a weak D call TRBD2 (5 bases). This CDR3 spans 14 amino acids. V was pared by 5 bases and J by 4 bases, with 15 bases between. The germline CDR1 and CDR2 sequences are SGHAT and FQNNGV. The CDR3 DNA sequence: TGTGCCAGCAGCCCCCGAAGGGAGCAGTACGAGCAGTACTTC. It codes for CASSPRREQYEQYF. Full variable domain (missing parts from reference TRBV11-2 and TRBJ2-7): EAGVAQSPRYKIIEKRQSVAFWCNPISGHATLYWYQQILGQGPKLLIQFQNNGVVDDSQLPKDRFSAERLKGVDSTLKIQPAKLEDSAVYLCASSPRREQYEQYFGPGTRLTVT.

This chain links TRBV27 with TRBJ2-1, with no clear D. CDR1 MNHEY and CDR2 SMNVEV come from the germline V gene (reference sequence). V lost 3 bases and J lost 10, with 13 bases in between. This CDR3 region has 13 residues. The CDR3 DNA reads as TGTGCCAGCAGTTTCAACCCCCTTATAGAGCAGTTCTTC. Encoded protein: CASSFNPLIEQFF.

The V and J genes are TRBV28 and TRBJ1-4; TRBD1 matches at 9 bases. The CDR3 is made up of 16 amino acids. Germline V gives CDR1 MDHEN, CDR2 SYDVKM. Trimming removed 2 bases from V and 5 bases from J; junction bases left unmatched: 6. DNA for the CDR3: TGTGCCAGCAGTTTACCCTGGGGGACAGGGAATGAAAAACTGTTTTTT. This encodes CASSLPWGTGNEKLFF.

V gene TRBV21-1 combines with J gene TRBJ1-1; the D segment call TRBD1 is taken from the table without a DNA check. TRBV21-1 is recorded as a pseudogene. The CDR3 has 15 amino acids. The CDR3 loop is CASSDRGGKYTEAFF. In DNA form, the CDR3 reads TGTGCCAGCAGCGACAGGGGAGGCAAGTACACTGAAGCTTTCTTT.

This chain connects TRBV27 to TRBJ2-7; D perhaps matches TRBD2 (7 bases). The CDR3 is 14 residues long. The ends were cut back, 5 bases at V and 3 bases at J, with 14 bases in the middle. Germline CDR1 MNHEY, CDR2 SMNVEV (reference sequence). CDR3 nucleotides: TGTGCCAGCAGTAGAGCGGGACATAACTACGAGCAGTACTTC. Translating it yields CASSRAGHNYEQYF.

V gene TRBV7-9 combines with J gene TRBJ2-5, with D perhaps TRBD1 or TRBD2 (6 bases each). Germline CDR1 is SEHNR and CDR2 is FQNEAQ (reference sequence). V gave up 7 bases and J gave up 9 bases, with 21 bases separating them. The CDR3 extends over 14 amino acids. CDR3 bases: TGTGCCAGCACCGAGAGGGGGGCGCCGAGGGCCCAGTACTTC. It is translated as CASTERGAPRAQYF.

This chain uses TRBV19 with TRBJ1-2, with D unclear. The CDR3 spans 14 residues. CDR1 and CDR2 from the germline V gene are LNHDA and SQIVND (reference sequence). The V and J ends lost 7 bases and 4 bases respectively, with 16 bases between them. The CDR3 spells CASKVGGGRYGYTF. CDR3 DNA: TGTGCCAGTAAGGTAGGAGGAGGTCGCTATGGCTACACCTTC.

The CDR3 loop is CASSTTGGIYEQYF. CDR3 bases: TGTGCCAGCAGTACGACAGGGGGCATCTACGAGCAGTACTTC. The gene calls are TRBV28 and TRBJ2-7, with 10 bases lining up with TRBD1. Germline assignment: CDR1 MDHEN and CDR2 SYDVKM. This CDR3 has 14 residues. The junction had 4 bases not matched to a gene; V was cut back by 5 bases and J by 3 bases.

J is TRBJ1-6 and V is TRBV6-6, with 9 bases aligning to TRBD1. Trimming cost V 6 bases and J 7 bases; bases outside gene matches: 4. Germline V gene data show CDR1 as MNHNY and CDR2 as SVGAGI (reference sequence). The CDR3 covers 14 residues. CDR3 bases: TGTGCCAGCAGGGGGGACAGGGAGAATTCACCCCTCCACTTT. Translating gives CASRGDRENSPLHF.

The rearrangement uses TRBV27 and TRBJ2-7; TRBD1 aligns across 9 bases. Germline V gives CDR1 MNHEY, CDR2 SMNVEV (reference sequence). Trimming removed 6 bases from V and 4 bases from J; junction bases left unmatched: 10. There are 15 residues in the CDR3. The CDR3, as DNA: TGTGCCAGCAGGCGGCCGGGACAGGGTAGGTACGAGCAGTACTTC. Translated: CASRRPGQGRYEQYF.

The rearrangement links TRBV14 to TRBJ2-3; 10 nucleotides line up with TRBD1. CDR1 and CDR2 from the germline V gene are SGHDN and FVKESK. Germline trimming cut 2 bases from V and 6 bases from J; bases unmatched to any gene: 8. The CDR3 runs to 16 residues. This CDR3 is CASSQLRDRGWDTQYF. CDR3 in DNA: TGTGCCAGCAGCCAACTCCGGGACAGGGGTTGGGATACGCAGTATTTT.

The chain couples TRBV4-2 to TRBJ2-5, with 10 nucleotides matching TRBD2. V lost 5 bases and J lost 1; bases outside the gene matches: 4. This CDR3 comprises 15 residues. In germline, CDR1 is LGHNA, CDR2 YNFKEQ. The CDR3 coding sequence is TGTGCCAGCAGCTCAGGACTAGCGGTCCAAGAGACCCAGTACTTC. Encoded protein: CASSSGLAVQETQYF.

This clone is termed medium-sized. This rearrangement joins TRBV7-2 to TRBJ1-2; 11 nucleotides line up with TRBD1. The trim removed 4 bases at V and 8 bases at J, leaving 15 bases unmatched. Germline V gene data show CDR1 as SGHTA and CDR2 as FQGNSA. This CDR3 spans 17 amino acids. In DNA, the CDR3 is TGTGCCAGCAGCTGGGACAGGGGGAGGTCACTTAGATTAGGCTACACCTTC. It translates to CASSWDRGRSLRLGYTF.

CDR3 coding DNA: TGCGCCAGCAGCCAGGGACCTCAAAACACTGAAGCTTTCTTT. It translates to CASSQGPQNTEAFF. The chain joins TRBV5-1 to TRBJ1-1, with D possibly TRBD1 on 5 matching bases. V shed 4 bases and J shed 2 bases, with 12 bases lying between them. CDR1 is SGHRS, CDR2 YFSETQ, per germline. The length of the CDR3 is 14 residues.

This chain uses TRBV13 with TRBJ2-1; 7 bases are a match to TRBD1. V shed 5 bases and J 0 bases; nucleotides not matched to a gene: 7. This CDR3 has 16 residues. Germline assignment: CDR1 PRHDT and CDR2 FYEKMQ (reference sequence). The CDR3 sequence is CASSLVTGSSYNEQFF. Written as DNA, the CDR3 is TGTGCCAGCAGCCTAGTGACAGGGAGCTCCTACAATGAGCAGTTCTTC. Using reference TRBV13 and TRBJ2-1 for the parts outside the CDR3, the full variable domain is AAGVIQSPRHLIKEKRETATLKCYPIPRHDTVYWYQQGPGQDPQFLISFYEKMQSDKGSIPDRFSAQQFSDYHSELNMSSLELGDSALYFCASSLVTGSSYNEQFFGPGTRLTVL.

This rearrangement joins TRBV5-8 to TRBJ2-5; possibly TRBD2 for D (6 bases). Per germline, CDR1 SGHTS and CDR2 YDEGEE. The ends were cut back, 1 base at V and 3 bases at J, with 13 bases in the middle. The CDR3 sequence is 15 residues long. CDR3 sequence: CASSLFGTGEETQYF. CDR3 DNA sequence: TGTGCCAGCAGCTTGTTTGGGACTGGGGAAGAGACCCAGTACTTC.

The V gene is TRBV4-3, the J gene TRBJ1-1, with 7 bases that match TRBD1. The CDR3 sequence is 14 residues long. V lost 2 bases and J lost 6; bases outside the gene matches: 6. Per the germline V gene, CDR1 is LGHNA and CDR2 is YSLEER. CDR3 in amino acids: CASSQSQGRAEAFF. CDR3 DNA sequence: TGCGCCAGCAGCCAATCACAGGGGAGGGCTGAAGCTTTCTTT.

DNA for the CDR3: TGTGCCAGCAGTCAGGGCTACAATCAGCCCCAGCATTTT. Protein sequence: CASSQGYNQPQHF. The chain has TRBV6-5 and TRBJ1-5; weak D call: TRBD1 (5 bases). V was shortened by 5 bases and J by 3 bases, with 8 bases between the two germline ends. CDR1 is MNHEY, CDR2 SVGAGI, per germline. The CDR3 consists of 13 residues.